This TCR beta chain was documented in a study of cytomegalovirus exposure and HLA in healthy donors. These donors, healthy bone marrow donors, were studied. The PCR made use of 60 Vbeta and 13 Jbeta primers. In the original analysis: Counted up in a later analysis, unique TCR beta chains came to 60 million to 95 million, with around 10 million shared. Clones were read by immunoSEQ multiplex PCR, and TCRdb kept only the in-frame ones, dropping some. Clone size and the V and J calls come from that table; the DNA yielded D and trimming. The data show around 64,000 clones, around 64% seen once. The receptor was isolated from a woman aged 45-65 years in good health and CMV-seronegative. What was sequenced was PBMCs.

This CDR3 reads CASSLGPLVTQYF. The CDR3 DNA sequence: TGTGCCAGCAGTTTAGGGCCCCTGGTTACGCAGTATTTT. This chain joins TRBV27 and TRBJ2-3; no definite D call. This CDR3 is 13 amino acids long. The germline V gene encodes CDR1 MNHEY and CDR2 SMNVEV (reference sequence). Deletions cut 2 bases from V and 8 bases from J, with 11 bases between.